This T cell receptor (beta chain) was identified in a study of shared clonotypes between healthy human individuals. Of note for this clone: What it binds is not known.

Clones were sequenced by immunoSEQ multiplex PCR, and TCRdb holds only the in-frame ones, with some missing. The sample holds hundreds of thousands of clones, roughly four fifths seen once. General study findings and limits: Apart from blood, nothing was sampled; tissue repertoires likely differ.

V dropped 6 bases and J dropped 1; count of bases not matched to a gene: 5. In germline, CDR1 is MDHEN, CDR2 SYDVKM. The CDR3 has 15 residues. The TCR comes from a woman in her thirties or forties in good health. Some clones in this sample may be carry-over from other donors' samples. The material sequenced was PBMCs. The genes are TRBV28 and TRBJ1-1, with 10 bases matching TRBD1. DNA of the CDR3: TGTGCCAGCAGAAGGACAGGGGGGAAGAACACTGAAGCTTTCTTT. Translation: CASRRTGGKNTEAFF.